This TCR beta chain comes out of a study of beta chain features in type 1 diabetes. The germline gives CDR1 KGHSH, CDR2 LQKENI. This CDR3 has 16 amino acids. V was clipped by 3 bases and J by 1 base, with 13 bases between them. Investigators reverse transcribed all isolated RNA, so they sequenced expressed TCRB transcripts. For naive, central memory and regulatory T cell samples, reads averaged around 3.8 million. Repertoires were generated with immunoSEQ multiplex PCR, while TCRdb's copy carries only in-frame clones and drops some. The data show about 45,000 clones, around 52% seen once. Findings of the study overall: There was no resolution here of whether HLA type influences TCRB rearrangement. Sequencing used cDNA, and cells with high TCR expression could therefore be over-represented.

This clone came up a few times. As yet, its antigen is unknown. Based on CD45RO/CCR7/CD25/CD127/CD95/CD27, CD4+ regulatory, stem cell-like memory, naive and central memory cells were sorted. Sequenced input: Tregs from blood. The sequence came from a woman under 30 in good health. The rearrangement uses TRBV18 and TRBJ1-5, with a tentative D call TRBD1 (6 bases). As DNA, the CDR3 is TGTGCCAGCTCACCGGGGGGGGGCGTAAGCAATCAGCCCCAGCATTTT. Encoded protein: CASSPGGGVSNQPQHF.